The T cell receptor beta chain under discussion was sequenced for a study of T cell responses to AZD1222 COVID-19 vaccine (dated by TCRdb to the early 2020s). About the full investigation: AZD1222 recipients with second doses at about 4 weeks or about 12 weeks were pooled, because spike-specific TCR depth and breadth did not differ between schedules. A total of more than 230 trial participants underwent TCR sequencing, of whom about 200 received two doses of AZD1222 and some 26 received two doses of the MenACWY control vaccine. Enrollment into the trials was organized by age into subgroups of 18-55, 56-69 and 70-plus years, and those subgroups contained about 160, 30 and 59 TCR-sequenced participants, respectively.

The CDR3 regions of human TCRbeta chains were analyzed by immunosequencing. On the authors' methods: TCRs in the repertoires were compared against a reference library of SARS-CoV-2-specific TCRs that had been generated with the MIRA antigen-specificity platform. Breadth was defined as the fraction of unique TCRs that were SARS-CoV-2-associated. Depth was defined as the fraction of total T cells that were SARS-CoV-2-associated. Using the MIRA data, each spike-specific TCR was mapped to the spike region that the TCR reacts to and placed in a CD4 or CD8 class. Log10-transformed breadth and depth values were compared by one-way ANOVA with Sidak's multiple comparisons tests. Not all clones reach the TCRdb copy of this immuneACCESS table, which keeps in-frame sequences only. Checked studies attribute under half of the gap to unresolved V genes and leave the rest unexplained. The V and J calls and clone size are taken from that table; D and trimming were inferred from the DNA. This sample comprises roughly 60,000 clones, roughly 90% of them detected only once. 4% to 5% of the sample is taken by the ten largest.

Germline trimming amounts to 6 bases on V and 6 bases on J, with 7 as the count of junction bases outside the gene matches. Per the germline V gene, SGHTA is the CDR1 and FQGTGA is the CDR2. Measured from the cysteine to the phenylalanine, the CDR3 is 13 residues long. The only DNA kept is the CDR3, 39 bases in frame from the first base. Comment on this clone: This clone's antigen is unknown. No qualities accompany the bases; no much larger clone lies one base away.

Interpreted using the paper, the time point label stands for: baseline before first vaccination. The vaccinee samples were drawn from two UK trials, COV001 and COV002, one of which was a single-blind randomized controlled phase 2/3 trial testing AZD1222 (ChAdOx1 nCoV-19) in healthy adults. Trial participant PBMC samples were collected at day 0 and day 28 after the second dose for TCRbeta chain sequencing. The research as a whole found: Nearly half of unique spike-specific TCRs reportedly recognized epitopes outside regions mutated in the B.1.351 and B.1.1.7 variants. The whole spike protein was spanned by vaccine-associated CD4 TCRs, and dominant responses were seen in regions 160-218 and 743-854. The 56-69-year group was small, and its depth increase did not reach significance, likely because of low power. No day 14 peak-response samples were available, so repertoires were characterized only after the peak T cell response. Participants were mostly white British, with more females than males. The authors suggested clonal diversity may have been underestimated. Spike-specific TCR breadth and depth rose significantly after two AZD1222 doses compared with day 0 and with MenACWY recipients. Conclusions about previously exposed vaccinees are limited, since just a handful of AZD1222 recipients were seropositive for SARS-CoV-2 at baseline.

Sequencing was performed on peripheral blood, taken on day 0 of AZD1222 vaccination. The rearranged segments are TRBV7-3 and TRBJ1-2, and 7 junction bases match TRBD1. The origin of this receptor is an adult in good health. This receptor carries the CDR3 CASSFDRVDGYTF. The nucleotide sequence reads TGTGCCAGCAGTTTCGACAGGGTGGATGGCTACACCTTC. With the rest looked up from the reference TRBV7-3 and TRBJ1-2 genes rather than sequenced, the full variable domain is GAGVSQTPSNKVTEKGKYVELRCDPISGHTALYWYRQSLGQGPEFLIYFQGTGAADDSGLPNDRFFAVRPEGSVSTLKIQRTERGDSAVYLCASSFDRVDGYTFGSGTRLTVV.